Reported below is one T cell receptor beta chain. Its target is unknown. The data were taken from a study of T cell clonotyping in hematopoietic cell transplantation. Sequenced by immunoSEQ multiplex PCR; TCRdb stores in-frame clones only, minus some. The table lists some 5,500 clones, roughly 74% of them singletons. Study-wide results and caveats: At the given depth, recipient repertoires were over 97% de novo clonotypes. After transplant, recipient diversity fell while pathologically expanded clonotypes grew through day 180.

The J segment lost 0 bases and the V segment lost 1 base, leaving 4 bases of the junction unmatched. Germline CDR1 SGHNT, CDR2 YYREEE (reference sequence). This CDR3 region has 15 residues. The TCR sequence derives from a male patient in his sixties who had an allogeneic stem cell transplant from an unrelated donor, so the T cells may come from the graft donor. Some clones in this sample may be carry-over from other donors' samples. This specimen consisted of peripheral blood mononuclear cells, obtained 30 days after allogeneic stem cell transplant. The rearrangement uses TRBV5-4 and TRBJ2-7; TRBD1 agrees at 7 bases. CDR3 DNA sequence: TGTGCCAGCAGCTTGCGACAGGGTGGCTCCTACGAGCAGTACTTC. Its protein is CASSLRQGGSYEQYF.